The T cell receptor beta chain described here comes from a study of monozygotic twins with inflammatory bowel disease. Study-wide results and limits: Subtypes among T cells remained indistinguishable.

Staff drew an approximately 2.5 ml blood sample from each donor. The CDR3 loop spans 15 amino acids. From germline, CDR1 is LGHNA and CDR2 YSLEER. TCR libraries each used 3500 ng of total RNA. One entry per CDR3 protein, without DNA, is what TCRdb gives after re-calling the 5' RACE reads. This listing includes 400,000 to 500,000 distinct CDR3 sequences. Details on this clonotype: The antigen is unknown.

This sequence originates from a human donor with ulcerative colitis or Crohn's disease, or a healthy co-twin of an affected twin (not recorded which). The source material was blood. This sequence joins TRBV4-3 and TRBJ2-1; TCRdb returns TRBD2, unconfirmable since there is no DNA. CDR3 region: CASSQGREGPHEQFF.